The 24 T cell receptor beta chains in this list originate from one sample, sequenced in a study of blood T cells in healthy people across ages (dated by TCRdb to the mid-2010s). The library was obtained by 5' RACE. Sequencer: Illumina HiSeq 2500. A second PCR of about 6 to 11 cycles was run with a J-beta primer mix and a sample-barcoded 5' primer. Using fastp trimming at Q25 and MiXCR clonotype assembly, TCRdb reanalyzed the public sequencing data and kept in-frame beta chains. When rows share a CDR3 protein, they turn into one entry using the most common DNA and genes. For this sample the table gives about 800,000 distinct CDR3 sequences, of which approximately 25% were detected only once. The biggest ten clones account for approximately 4% of the sample. The sample was also linked to a second study, of T cells of mothers and their children.

Sequencing was performed on blood. The receptor set was obtained from a boy younger than 18 in good health.

The chain combines TRBV29-1 with TRBJ2-7; 8 bases align to TRBD2. Germline lookup yields CDR1 SQVTM and CDR2 ANQGSEA. V trimming: 5 bases; J trimming: 2 bases; junction bases outside the gene matches: 5. The CDR3 is 13 residues long. The CDR3 protein is CSVRGGLTYEQYF. For the CDR3, the DNA is TGCAGCGTTCGGGGGGGGCTAACCTACGAGCAGTACTTC.

The V gene is TRBV28, the J gene TRBJ2-5; maybe TRBD1 (6 bases). Per the germline V gene, CDR1 is MDHEN and CDR2 is SYDVKM. Deletions cut 6 bases from V and 11 bases from J, with 22 bases between. The length of the CDR3 is 14 residues. CDR3 coding DNA: TGTGCCAGCAGCCAGAGGGGGATCAGTACGAGGCAGTACTTC. Translated, it gives CASSQRGISTRQYF.

The genes are TRBV4-1 and TRBJ1-3; D not certain. The ends were cut back, 1 base at V and 2 bases at J, with 6 bases in the middle. The CDR3 is made up of 14 amino acids. Germline lookup yields CDR1 MGHRA and CDR2 YSYEKL. The CDR3 DNA follows: TGCGCCAGCAGCCAAGGGCCCCCTGGAAACACCATATATTTT. Its translation is CASSQGPPGNTIYF.

The chain uses TRBV7-9 and TRBJ2-7; 7 bases map to TRBD2. V was pared by 7 bases and J by 5 bases, with 8 bases of the junction left unmatched. This CDR3 has 13 amino acids. Germline lookup yields CDR1 SEHNR and CDR2 FQNEAQ (reference sequence). CDR3 sequence reads: CASNPPRENEQYF. CDR3 in DNA: TGTGCCAGCAACCCCCCGCGGGAGAACGAGCAGTACTTC.

This clonotype was detected a few times. Relative to the germline gene, one junction end is altered; a read error may explain this. The chain carries TRBV7-2 and TRBJ2-3; 7 bases agree with TRBD2. The germline V gene encodes CDR1 SGHTA and CDR2 FQGNSA. CDR3 length: 16 amino acids. The CDR3 region has the DNA TGTGCCAGCAGCTCCCTAGGGACTACCTACACAGGTACGCAGTATTTT. Protein sequence: CASSSLGTTYTGTQYF.

This clonotype was found a few times. The chain has TRBV29-1 and TRBJ2-7; 7 bases match TRBD2. Germline trimming cut 5 bases from V and 2 bases from J; bases unmatched to any gene: 6. The germline gives CDR1 SQVTM, CDR2 ANQGSEA. The CDR3 has 13 amino acids. The DNA for the CDR3 is TGCAGCGTTCTTAGCGGGCCAGCCTACGAGCAGTACTTC. Amino acid sequence: CSVLSGPAYEQYF.

This rearrangement joins TRBV6-5 to TRBJ1-2; D not resolved. In germline, CDR1 is MNHEY, CDR2 SVGAGI. This CDR3 has 17 amino acids. V lost 0 bases and J 0 bases, leaving 14 bases between the germline ends. CDR3 loop: CASSYSNIQATNYGYTF. CDR3 in DNA: TGTGCCAGCAGTTACTCGAATATCCAGGCGACTAACTATGGCTACACCTTC.

This clonotype was recorded many times. The chain employs TRBV6-2 or TRBV6-3 and TRBJ2-5; D remains ambiguous. The better agreement between TRBJ2-1 and the DNA end casts doubt on the J call. The CDR3 length is 11 residues. In germline, CDR1 is MNHEY, CDR2 SVGEGT. CDR3 nucleotide sequence: TGTGCCAGCAGCCCTCTGGGTGAGCAGTTCTTC. Translating gives CASSPLGEQFF.

The chain couples TRBV20-1 to TRBJ1-2, with D perhaps matching TRBD1 (6 bases). The CDR3 is made up of 14 amino acids. Germline V gives CDR1 DFQATT, CDR2 SNEGSKA (reference sequence). V gave up 0 bases and J gave up 5 bases, with 13 bases separating them. This chain's CDR3 is CSARDHRDIYGYTF. The CDR3 nucleotides are TGCAGTGCTAGAGATCACCGGGACATATATGGCTACACCTTC.

The V and J genes are TRBV10-2 and TRBJ2-2, with D uncertain. Germline CDR1 is WSHSY and CDR2 is SAAADI. V was clipped by 7 bases and J by 2 bases, with 14 bases between them. The CDR3 consists of 15 residues. CDR3 residues: CASTGSGLNTGELFF. CDR3 DNA: TGCGCCAGCACAGGTTCCGGGTTAAACACCGGGGAGCTGTTTTTT.

The chain uses TRBV4-1 and TRBJ2-5; the D is unclear. The CDR3 totals 14 residues. Germline V gene sequence: CDR1 MGHRA, CDR2 YSYEKL. Between the trimmed V and J ends, which lost 4 bases and 4 bases, there was a span of 13 bases. CDR3 amino acids: CASSLLVGGETQYF. The CDR3 DNA is TGCGCCAGCAGCCTGCTAGTGGGTGGAGAGACCCAGTACTTC.

Notes on this clonotype: An end of the junction does not agree with germline; a read error may underlie this. The chain employs TRBV5-1 and TRBJ2-7; no definite D call. The CDR3 length is 17 residues. The germline gives CDR1 SGHRS, CDR2 YFSETQ. Here the CDR3 reads CASSPALTDPFLFSQPF. The CDR3 DNA reads as TGCGCCAGCAGCCCGGCCTTGACGGACCCTTTCCTGTTTTCCCAACCCTTC.

This clonotype was observed a handful of times. This chain's CDR3 is CASSLSRASEKLFF. The DNA for the CDR3 is TGTGCCAGCAGTTTATCCAGAGCTTCGGAAAAACTGTTTTTT. This chain joins TRBV28 and TRBJ1-4; no definite D call. The CDR3 sequence is 14 residues long. The ends were cut back, 1 base at V and 8 bases at J, with 11 bases in the middle. Germline CDR1 and CDR2: MDHEN and SYDVKM.

This clonotype was seen more than once but under ten times. This rearrangement joins TRBV4-1 to TRBJ2-1, with 10 positions matching TRBD1. The CDR3 totals 15 residues. J lost 6 bases, V lost 5 bases, and 7 bases had no gene match. Germline loops: CDR1 MGHRA, CDR2 YSYEKL. The chain's CDR3 is CASSSQDRGSNEQFF. The CDR3 nucleotides are TGCGCCAGCAGCTCTCAGGACAGGGGGAGCAATGAGCAGTTCTTC.

The chain recombines TRBV6-6 with TRBJ1-4; D not resolved. V dropped 2 bases and J dropped 7 bases, with 8 bases sitting between them. CDR3 length equals 13 residues. The germline gives CDR1 MNHNY, CDR2 SVGAGI (reference sequence). CDR3 protein: CASSYVVTEKLFF. CDR3 bases: TGTGCCAGCAGTTACGTGGTAACTGAAAAACTGTTTTTT.

This clonotype was recorded at least ten times. This rearrangement joins TRBV29-1 to TRBJ2-5, with TRBD2 matching 8 bases. The CDR3 spans 14 residues. The trim removed 7 bases at V and 4 bases at J, leaving 11 bases unmatched. Germline V gene lookup returns CDR1 SQVTM and CDR2 ANQGSEA. As DNA, the CDR3 is TGCAGCGCTAGGGAAGCGGGAGTTAGAGAGACCCAGTACTTC. Amino acid sequence: CSAREAGVRETQYF. Supplemented by reference TRBV29-1 and TRBJ2-5, the full variable domain reads SAVISQKPSRDICQRGTSLTIQCQVDSQVTMMFWYRQQPGQSLTLIATANQGSEATYESGFVIDKFPISRPNLTFSTLTVSNMSPEDSSIYLCSAREAGVRETQYFGPGTRLLVL.

The rearrangement links TRBV11-2 to TRBJ2-6; TRBD2 matches at 8 bases. Germline V gene lookup returns CDR1 SGHAT and CDR2 FQNNGV. V gave up 2 bases and J gave up 2 bases; unmatched junction bases: 11. CDR3 size: 19 residues. CDR3 sequence: CASSLIWREVSTGANVLTF. CDR3 DNA: TGTGCCAGCAGCTTAATTTGGCGGGAGGTTTCTACTGGGGCCAACGTCCTGACTTTC.

The chain combines TRBV5-1 with TRBJ1-1; D might be TRBD1 (6 bases). Germline loops: CDR1 SGHRS, CDR2 YFSETQ. V was shortened by 4 bases and J by 7 bases, with 17 bases between the two germline ends. The CDR3 is 14 residues long. CDR3 in amino acids: CASSPAAGVVEAFF. For the CDR3, the DNA is TGCGCCAGCAGCCCGGCGGCAGGGGTGGTTGAAGCTTTCTTT. The whole variable domain, filled in from reference TRBV5-1 and TRBJ1-1, reads KAGVTQTPRYLIKTRGQQVTLSCSPISGHRSVSWYQQTPGQGLQFLFEYFSETQRNKGNFPGRFSGRQFSNSRSEMNVSTLELGDSALYLCASSPAAGVVEAFFGQGTRLTVV.

This clonotype was seen only a few times. The chain links TRBV24-1 to TRBJ1-2; D possibly corresponds to TRBD1 (6 bases). CDR1 is KGHDR, CDR2 SFDVKD, per germline. The V gene lost 6 bases and the J gene lost 2 bases, with 15 bases spanning the gap. This CDR3 spans 15 amino acids. The CDR3 sequence is CATSTLTGQNYGYTF. DNA of the CDR3: TGTGCCACCAGTACGTTGACAGGTCAGAACTATGGCTACACCTTC.

The chain is built from TRBV4-3 and TRBJ1-6, with 7 bases lining up with TRBD1. This CDR3 spans 15 amino acids. Germline CDR1 is LGHNA and CDR2 is YSLEER. The ends lost 6 bases at V and 8 bases at J; junction bases unmatched: 10. CDR3 nucleotides: TGCGCCAGCAGTCAGACAGGGTATAACGATTCACCCCTCCACTTT. It translates to CASSQTGYNDSPLHF.

The V gene is TRBV14, the J gene TRBJ2-1; D tentatively fits TRBD1 or TRBD2 (5 bases each). Germline-derived CDR1 and CDR2 are SGHDN and FVKESK. Deletions cut 4 bases from V and 10 bases from J, with 14 bases between. CDR3 length equals 13 residues. CDR3 sequence (DNA): TGTGCCAGCAGCCGCCCCCTAGGGGAGGAGCAGTTCTTC. It translates to CASSRPLGEEQFF.

This clonotype was observed a handful of times. The chain links TRBV6-6 to TRBJ2-5; D not resolved. The V end lost 2 bases, the J end lost 5 bases, and 15 bases lay between the germline ends. The CDR3 has 15 amino acids. Germline CDR1 MNHNY, CDR2 SVGAGI (reference sequence). The CDR3 DNA reads as TGTGCCAGCAGTTACGGGGTAGCCGGGCGGGAGACCCAGTACTTC. Encoded protein: CASSYGVAGRETQYF.

The chain employs TRBV29-1 and TRBJ2-4; no clear D. Trimming shortened V by 5 bases and J by 2 bases, and 13 bases separated the two germline ends. Germline V lookup: CDR1 SQVTM, CDR2 ANQGSEA. This CDR3 is built from 14 residues. The CDR3 DNA reads as TGCAGCGTTCTCTTGGGCGGTTCCAAAAACATTCAGTACTTC. Protein: CSVLLGGSKNIQYF. The full variable domain, with the rest looked up from reference TRBV29-1 and TRBJ2-4, is SAVISQKPSRDICQRGTSLTIQCQVDSQVTMMFWYRQQPGQSLTLIATANQGSEATYESGFVIDKFPISRPNLTFSTLTVSNMSPEDSSIYLCSVLLGGSKNIQYFGAGTRLSVL.

This clonotype has only a few counts. The chain combines TRBV7-6 with TRBJ1-6; D unresolved. The CDR3 is 17 residues long. The V gene's germline CDR1 is SGHVS and CDR2 FNYEAQ. The germline V and J ends were trimmed by 3 bases and 0 bases, with 12 bases remaining between them. The CDR3 DNA reads as TGTGCCAGCAGCTTGGAGGGCGATCGCTCCTATAATTCACCCCTCCACTTT. The encoded protein is CASSLEGDRSYNSPLHF.